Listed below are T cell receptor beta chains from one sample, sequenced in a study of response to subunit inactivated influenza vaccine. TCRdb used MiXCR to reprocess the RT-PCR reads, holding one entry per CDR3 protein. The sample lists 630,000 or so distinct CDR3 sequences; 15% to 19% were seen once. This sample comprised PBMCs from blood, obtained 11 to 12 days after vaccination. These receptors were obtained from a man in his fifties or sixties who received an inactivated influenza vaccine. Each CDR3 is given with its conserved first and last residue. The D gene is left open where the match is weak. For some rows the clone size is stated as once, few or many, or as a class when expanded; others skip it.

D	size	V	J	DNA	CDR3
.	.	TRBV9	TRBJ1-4	TGTGCCAGCAGCGTGGGGGGGTCAACTAATGAAAAACTGTTTTTT	CASSVGGSTNEKLFF
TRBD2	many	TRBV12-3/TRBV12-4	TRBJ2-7	TGTGCCAGCACGTCCGGGACTAGCGGGGGCGAGCAGTACTTC	CASTSGTSGGEQYF
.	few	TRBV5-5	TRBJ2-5	TGTGCCAGCAGCCAAGGCCTCTCCCAGTACTTC	CASSQGLSQYF
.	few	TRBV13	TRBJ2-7	TGTGCCAGCAGCTCGGCGGGGTCCACCTACGAGCAGTACTTC	CASSSAGSTYEQYF
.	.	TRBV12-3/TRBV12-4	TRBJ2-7	TGTGCCAGCAGCAGGCAAGAAGTTGCGCAGTACTTC	CASSRQEVAQYF
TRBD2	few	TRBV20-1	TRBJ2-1	TGCAGTGTCTTACGTCCTGGGGGGACTAGCGGATCTCGGGCTGAGCAGTTCTTC	CSVLRPGGTSGSRAEQFF
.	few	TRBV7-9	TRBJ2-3	TGTGCCAGCAGTACGCGGAGGGATACGCAGTATTTT	CASSTRRDTQYF
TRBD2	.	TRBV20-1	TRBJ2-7	TGCAGTGCTAGGGGACTAGCGGGAGTAGCTGGGGGGGAGCAGTACTTC	CSARGLAGVAGGEQYF
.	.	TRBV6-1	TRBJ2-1	TGTGCCAGCAGTGCCGGGGTAGCCAACAATGAGCAGTTCTTC	CASSAGVANNEQFF
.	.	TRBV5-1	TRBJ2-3	TGCGCCAGCAGCCGATCTTCCCGCCCAGATACGCAGTATTTT	CASSRSSRPDTQYF
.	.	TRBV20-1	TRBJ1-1	TGCAGTGCCCCTAGGGCGGGGGGCCGCACTGAAGCTTTCTTT	CSAPRAGGRTEAFF
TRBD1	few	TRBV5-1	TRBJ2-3	TGCGCCAGCAGCGTTGGACCTACAGGGGTTGTGACAGATACGCAGTATTTT	CASSVGPTGVVTDTQYF
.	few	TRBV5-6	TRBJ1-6	TGTGCCAGCAGCTATATACAGGTTAATTCACCCCTCCACTTT	CASSYIQVNSPLHF
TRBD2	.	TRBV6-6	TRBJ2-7	TGTGCCAGCAGGGCGAGCGGGGACGAGCAGTACTTC	CASRASGDEQYF
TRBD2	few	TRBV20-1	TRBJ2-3	TGCAGTGCTGGCTCGGGGGGGCCGAGCACAGATACGCAGTATTTT	CSAGSGGPSTDTQYF
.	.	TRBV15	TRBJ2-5	TGTGCCACCAGCAGATATCTGACTACGCAAGAGACCCAGTACTTC	CATSRYLTTQETQYF
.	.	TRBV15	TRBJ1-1	TGTGCCACCAGCTGGTACGGGAGCTCGATCGAAGCTTTCTTT	CATSWYGSSIEAFF
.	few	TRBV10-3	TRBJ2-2	TGTGCCATCAGTGAACCCACCCTTACAGGTTCCGGGGAGCTGTTTTTT	CAISEPTLTGSGELFF
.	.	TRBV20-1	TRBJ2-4	TGCAGTGCTAGAGATTCGAGGGGAGCCAAAAACATTCAGTACTTC	CSARDSRGAKNIQYF
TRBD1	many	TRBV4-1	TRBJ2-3	TGCGCCAGCAGCCAAGCCCCTACAGGGGCCAGCACAGATACGCAGTATTTT	CASSQAPTGASTDTQYF
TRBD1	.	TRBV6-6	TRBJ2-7	TGTGCCAGCAACCCGGGACAGGGCCACGAGCAGTACTTC	CASNPGQGHEQYF
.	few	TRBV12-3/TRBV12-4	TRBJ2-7	TGTGCCAGCAGTATCCGGGACCCGGGGGAGCAGTACTTC	CASSIRDPGEQYF
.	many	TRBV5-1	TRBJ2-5	TGCGCCAGCAGCTCGAAGCCAATCGGAGAGACCCAGTACTTC	CASSSKPIGETQYF
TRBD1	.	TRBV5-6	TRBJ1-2	TGTGCCAGCAGCTTGGTGCTCGGGACAGGGCACTATGGCTACACCTTC	CASSLVLGTGHYGYTF
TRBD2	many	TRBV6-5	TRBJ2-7	TGTGCCAGCAGTTACTCGATGGCGGGAGGGCCTCGAGAGCAGTACTTC	CASSYSMAGGPREQYF
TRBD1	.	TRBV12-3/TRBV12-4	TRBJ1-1	TGTGCCAGCAATCTCGGACAGGGAGGTCGGGCTTTCTTT	CASNLGQGGRAFF
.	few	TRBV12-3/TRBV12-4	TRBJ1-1	TGTGCCAGCAGTTCTGGTCTGAAAGCTTTCTTT	CASSSGLKAFF
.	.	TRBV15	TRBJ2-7	TGTGCCACCAGCAGACCAAGCTCGGCCTACGAGCAGTACTTC	CATSRPSSAYEQYF
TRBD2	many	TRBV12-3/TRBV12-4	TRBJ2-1	TGTGCCAGCAGCCAGGCCCGGGGTCTAGCGGGGGACAATGAGCAGTTCTTC	CASSQARGLAGDNEQFF